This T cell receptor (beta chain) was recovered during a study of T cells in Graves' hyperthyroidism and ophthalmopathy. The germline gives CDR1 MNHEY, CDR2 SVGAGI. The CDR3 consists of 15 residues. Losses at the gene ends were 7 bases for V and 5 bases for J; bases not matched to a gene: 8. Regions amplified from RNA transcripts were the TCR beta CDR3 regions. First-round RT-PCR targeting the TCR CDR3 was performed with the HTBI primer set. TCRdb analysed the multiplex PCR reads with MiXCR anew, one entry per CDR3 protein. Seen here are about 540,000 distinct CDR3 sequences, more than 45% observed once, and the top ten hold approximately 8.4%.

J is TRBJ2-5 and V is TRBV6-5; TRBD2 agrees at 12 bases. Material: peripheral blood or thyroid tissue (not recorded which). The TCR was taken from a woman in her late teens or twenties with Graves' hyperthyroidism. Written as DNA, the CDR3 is TGTGCCAGCACGACTAGCGGGAGAGGTCCTGAGACCCAGTACTTC. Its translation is CASTTSGRGPETQYF.